Listed below are T cell receptor beta chains from one sample, sequenced in a study of T-cell reconstitution after alpha-beta-depleted transplantation in children. TCRdb processed the PCR reads anew with MiXCR; each CDR3 protein has one entry. Here the sample spans 550,000 to 800,000 distinct CDR3 sequences, around 12% being singletons. The sequenced sample was PBMCs, obtained before TCRalphabeta/CD19-depleted stem cell transplant. These receptors all stem from a girl aged 2-10 years with congenital amegakaryocytic thrombocytopenia, due to receive a stem cell transplant. The CDR3 runs from the conserved cysteine through the conserved F or W. D genes are given only for firm matches. Size is omitted from some rows. Given values are once, few, many or a class for expanded clones.

>TRBV6-1|few|-|TRBJ2-1
TGTGCCAGCAGAAGACCAAACAACAATGAGCAGTTCTTC
CASRRPNNNEQFF
>TRBV10-3|many|-|TRBJ2-6
TGTGCCAGCGAGGCCTCCTTCTCTGGGGCCAACGTCCTGACTTTC
CASEASFSGANVLTF
>TRBV4-1|few|-|TRBJ2-2
TGCGCCAGCGGATTGGAAGCCGGGGAGCTGTTTTTT
CASGLEAGELFF
>TRBV20-1|few|-|TRBJ2-6
TGCAGTGCGCCGACTCCGGCTGGGGCCAACGTCCTGACTTTC
CSAPTPAGANVLTF
>TRBV3-1|-|-|TRBJ2-1
TGTGCCAGCAGCCCCCGGGCCCTTGGTGAGCAGTTCTTC
CASSPRALGEQFF
>TRBV20-1|many|TRBD2|TRBJ2-1
TGCAGTGCTAGAGGAGGGCTAGCGGGTGAGCAGTTCTTC
CSARGGLAGEQFF
>TRBV18|-|TRBD1|TRBJ1-2
TGTGCCAGCTCATCGGGACAGGCGACGGATGGCTACACCTTC
CASSSGQATDGYTF
>TRBV7-6|many|-|TRBJ2-3
TGTGCCAGCAGCCCCGAAAGATCAGGTCCGCAGTATTTT
CASSPERSGPQYF
>TRBV15|-|-|TRBJ2-7
TGTGCCACCAGCAGAGATCCCCAGAACTACGAGCAGTACTTC
CATSRDPQNYEQYF
>TRBV6-1|many|TRBD2|TRBJ2-3
TGTGCCAGCAGTCAGAGCGGGAGGTACACAGATACGCAGTATTTT
CASSQSGRYTDTQYF
>TRBV12-3/TRBV12-4|many|TRBD1|TRBJ2-7
TGTGCCAGCAGTATATACAGGGGGCGCGAGCAGTACTTC
CASSIYRGREQYF
>TRBV2|-|-|TRBJ2-7
TGTGCCAGCAGTTGTCAGGGGACTGATTCGGCCTACGAGCAGTACTTC
CASSCQGTDSAYEQYF
>TRBV20-1|many|TRBD2|TRBJ2-3
TGCAGTGCTACCCGGACTAGCGGGAGAGGAGATACGCAGTATTTT
CSATRTSGRGDTQYF
>TRBV20-1|-|-|TRBJ2-7
TGCAGTGCTAGATGGCAGAATGGCTACGAGCAGTACTTC
CSARWQNGYEQYF
>TRBV5-1|many|TRBD2|TRBJ2-1
TGCGCCAGTGTCCCCGGGACTAGCGGTTACAATGAGCAGTTCTTC
CASVPGTSGYNEQFF
>TRBV7-6|-|-|TRBJ2-6
TGTGCCAGCAGTTCTCTTGCGGGGGCCAACGTCCTGACTTTC
CASSSLAGANVLTF
>TRBV20-1|many|-|TRBJ2-1
TGCAGTGCTGTCAGGGTAGGGTCCTACAATGAGCAGTTCTTC
CSAVRVGSYNEQFF
>TRBV5-1|many|-|TRBJ1-1
TGCGCCAGCAGGCCTCCGTGGGCCACTGAAGCTTTCTTT
CASRPPWATEAFF
>TRBV28|many|-|TRBJ2-3
TGTGCCAGCAGCTTAATGTACGCCGGGCCAGATACGCAGTATTTT
CASSLMYAGPDTQYF
>TRBV5-1|few|-|TRBJ2-7
TGCGCCAGCAGCTTGGTCGATGGCACCTACGAGCAGTACTTC
CASSLVDGTYEQYF
>TRBV7-2|many|-|TRBJ2-2
TGTGCCAGCAGCTTAGGTCGGGAGAGCGGGGAGCTGTTTTTT
CASSLGRESGELFF
>TRBV5-1|many|-|TRBJ2-1
TGCGCCAGCTGTTCGGGGGCTTGTAATGAGCAGTTCTTC
CASCSGACNEQFF
>TRBV7-6|-|TRBD1|TRBJ2-1
TGTGCCAGCAGCTTAGATTGGACAGGGAGTGAGCAGTTCTTC
CASSLDWTGSEQFF
>TRBV5-1|-|-|TRBJ2-7
TGCGCCAGCAGCTGGACTGGAGCCTACGAGCAGTACTTC
CASSWTGAYEQYF
>TRBV7-9|-|-|TRBJ2-7
TGTGCCAGCAGCCCCGTGGCCGACGAGCAGTACTTC
CASSPVADEQYF
>TRBV18|-|-|TRBJ2-7
TGTGCCAGCTCACCGCGGGATCTTCGGACCACCGAGCAGTACTTC
CASSPRDLRTTEQYF
>TRBV11-1|-|-|TRBJ2-7
TGTGCCAGCAGCTTAGTGAGTGGGAGAGGAGGGCGAAGGATCACGGAGCAGTACTTC
CASSLVSGRGGRRITEQYF
>TRBV28|many|-|TRBJ2-1
TGTGCCACCGTCAAGTCGCCCGGTGATGGGAATGAGCAGTTCTTC
CATVKSPGDGNEQFF
>TRBV10-3|many|TRBD1|TRBJ2-7
TGTGCCATCAGTAGACAGGGAGCGAACGAGCAGTACTTC
CAISRQGANEQYF
>TRBV10-3|few|TRBD2|TRBJ2-7
TGTGCCATCAGTGAGTCGCTAGCGGACCTCTCCTACGAGCAGTACTTC
CAISESLADLSYEQYF
>TRBV28|-|TRBD2|TRBJ2-7
TGTGCCAGCAGTTTATGGGGACTAGCGGGAGGTCGGAACGAGCAGTACTTC
CASSLWGLAGGRNEQYF
>TRBV18|few|TRBD1|TRBJ1-4
TGTGCCAGCTCACAACAGGGGAAGAATGAAAAACTGTTTTTT
CASSQQGKNEKLFF
>TRBV12-3/TRBV12-4|many|-|TRBJ2-4
TGTGCCAGCAGTTTTGGGAGTAGCAAAAACATTCAGTACTTC
CASSFGSSKNIQYF
>TRBV6-5|many|-|TRBJ1-5
TGTGCCAGCAGTTACACTAGCAATCAGCCCCAGCATTTT
CASSYTSNQPQHF